This TCR beta chain was found in a study of cytomegalovirus exposure and HLA in healthy donors (dated by TCRdb to the late 2010s). Study-wide context: According to an earlier analysis of several hundred of the donors, about 179 million T cells yielded 100 million or so unique TCR beta sequences and around 280 Gb of sequence data. The number of donors typed differed by locus, with about 629-630 for A, B, C, DRB1 and DQB1, roughly 550 for DQA1, 600 to 610 for DPA1, and over 400 for DPB1. An earlier analysis of roughly 600 of the donors used high-throughput TCR beta sequencing to judge whether each TCR beta V gene segment behaved as functional or pseudogenic. Rather than using new phenotypic data, the later analysis identified candidate immune exposures from TCR beta sequences and from how often those sequences occurred across donors. To study patterns of TCR occurrence, a later analysis re-analyzed previously published TCR beta repertoires from 650 to 750 donors and added high-resolution HLA genotyping. A few DR-DQ haplotypes were treated as single units for association and clustering because of strong linkage in the cohort. The study profiled the T cell repertoires of hundreds of subjects by immunosequencing and related them to cytomegalovirus serostatus. Every discovery cohort repertoire had been produced on one sequencing platform. In a later genetic analysis, genome-wide SNP genotypes for 398 of the 666 donors were used, and that subset was treated as a discovery cohort. Alongside the repertoire data, information on donor age, sex, ethnicity and CMV serostatus was compiled. Among 398 genotyped donors of the cohort, an average of approximately 240,000 unique TCR beta nucleotide sequences were sequenced per donor, 15% to 20% of them non-productive. HLA typing included class I and class II loci at four-digit resolution. Of the roughly 390 genotyped donors, 75% to 85% were placed in the genetic ancestry cluster associated with self-reported Caucasian donors. High-throughput TCR immunosequencing, statistical association of individual TCRs with disease status, and machine learning were combined to predict cytomegalovirus infection status. Along with the roughly 700-subject first cohort, a separate validation cohort of some 130 different subjects was used. An early release that covered approximately 600 HLA-typed donors contained about 300 gigabases of sequencing data and roughly 84 million unique TCR sequences. The study aimed to test whether cataloging public T cell receptors could reveal signatures of past pathogen exposure.

Results the study describes overall, beyond this receptor: In the study, roughly 160 TCR beta chains were listed as associated with cytomegalovirus. A further reported finding was that TCR beta sequences accurately predicted the HLA-A and HLA-B alleles for most subjects in the first cohort. An association between a missense DCLRE1C variant and V-gene and J-gene trimming of TCR beta chains was found in a later genetic analysis and replicated in an independent cohort. Compared with the 666-donor mean, donors in an Asian-associated ancestry cluster had fewer N-insertions in productive TCRs, according to a later genetic analysis. Roughly uniform sequencing depth across donors was assumed in presence/absence analyses, although this assumption may not hold. A cluster of highly shared sequence variants was judged likely to represent a technical artifact of the sequencing pipeline. According to a later analysis, most CMV-associated TCR beta chains appeared to be HLA-restricted, and the HLA associations seemed to be driven largely by CMV exposure. In this cohort, only TCR beta chains were sequenced, and detectable features were limited by the absence of alpha or paired-chain data. Because some donors lacked HLA typing at each locus, the association tests relied only on the typed subset. The authors suggested that the approach could potentially be generalized to other disease states and immunological phenotypes. Specific HLA alleles were associated with roughly 17,000 TCR beta sequences at a false discovery rate of 0.05 in a later analysis. In an earlier analysis of some 500 of the donors, most TCR beta V segments appeared in productive rearrangements about 87% or about 30% of the time, broadly matching IMGT annotations. Some IMGT-functional V segments, including TRBV6-2 and TRBV6-3, could not be told apart with the 87-base-pair reads, so those segments were excluded. Most TCR sequences were observed very rarely across donors, whereas some public TCRs were present in many individuals. The only immune exposure information available for the cohort was CMV serostatus. According to a later analysis, parvovirus B19, influenza, CMV and Epstein-Barr virus appeared linked to several top co-occurrence clusters. The classifier was reported to diagnose cytomegalovirus status with high specificity and sensitivity in both the original and validation cohorts. In a later analysis, the rate of TCR association differed among HLA loci, with DRB1 alleles having the most associated TCRs and HLA-C alleles having the fewest. The earlier analysis of about 600 of the donors excluded 15 to 20 rarely observed V segments, including chromosome 9 orphons, because counts were too low. A few of the identified cytomegalovirus-associated TCR beta chains were confirmed in vitro to be specific for cytomegalovirus antigens. Linkage disequilibrium might explain the correlated functional status among segregating V segments, but an unknown experimental factor could not be excluded. Strong co-occurrence of HLA alleles, especially DR and DQ, made assigning TCR associations to individual alleles difficult. In a later analysis, HLA-associated TCR beta chains showed more clonal expansion and lower generation probabilities than non-associated chains that were equally common.

Looking up the germline V gene yields CDR1 SGHRS and CDR2 YFSETQ. Between the V and J ends, shortened by 5 bases and 0 bases respectively, the junction contains 13 bases. The CDR3 measures 15 amino acids from cysteine to phenylalanine. The kept DNA is CDR3 alone, 45 bases in frame from the first base. To note about this clone: Its specific antigen is unknown. One base away there is no much larger clone; base qualities are not given.

Receptors were amplified or captured by the immunoSEQ multiplex PCR assay. For the multiplex PCR, a mixture combining 60 forward primers for TCR Vbeta segments and 13 reverse primers for TCR Jbeta segments was used. A multiplex PCR assay on genomic DNA amplified the CDR3 region of rearranged TCR beta genes. The amplified TCR beta libraries were sequenced on the Illumina HiSeq System as 87-base-pair reads. As for the original processing: A later analysis tallied roughly 78 million unique TCR beta chains across the 666 repertoires, and some 10 million of those chains were shared by two or more donors. Raw reads were error-corrected and collapsed into unique sequences with a nearest-neighbor algorithm that merged closely related sequences to remove PCR and sequencing errors. CDR3 sequences were aligned to IMGT reference sequences to assign V, D and J gene segments. For a sequence to be retained, at least a six-nucleotide match to both a V gene segment and a J gene segment was required. Rearrangements were classified as productive when the CDR3 lacked stop codons and remained in frame with V and J, and all other rearrangements were classified as non-productive. CDR3 was defined according to IMGT convention as the region running from the second conserved V-encoded cysteine to the conserved J-encoded phenylalanine. The earlier analysis of about 530 of the donors excluded any sequence lacking an unambiguous match to a single V gene segment. An earlier analysis of almost 600 of the donors classified V segments as functional when productive rearrangements were above 56.7% and as segregating when the standard deviation between donors was above 5%. A statistical classification framework was developed to diagnose cytomegalovirus status using the catalog of TCR beta chain sequences. In a later analysis, V and J genes were assigned by comparing TCR nucleotide sequences against IMGT/GENE-DB human TR gene sequences. The TCRdist pipeline was used in a later analysis to assign CDR3 sequences and most-parsimonious VDJ recombination scenarios. In a later analysis, each TCR beta chain was defined by its CDR3 amino acid sequence together with its V-gene family, and reads lacking a unique V-gene family were excluded. In a later analysis, fewer than 600 highly shared, low-generation-probability nucleotide sequences were removed to address suspected cross-contamination and a sequencing artifact. In a later analysis, a clonal expansion index was calculated for each public chain from normalized within-repertoire ranks of inferred template counts. Generation probabilities in a later analysis came from a VDJ recombination model fitted to out-of-frame rearrangements, and those results were checked against IGoR. A later analysis scored TCR-TCR, TCR-HLA and TCR-CMV co-occurrence with hypergeometric tests, applying a repertoire-size bias correction to TCR pairs. A later analysis estimated false discovery rates by permuting HLA or CMV assignments 20 times. In a later analysis, co-occurring TCRs were grouped with DBSCAN, and TCRdist sequence similarity was added when clustering was performed within HLA-allele-positive subsets. Co-occurrence clustering excluded repertoires with fewer than 30,000 or more than 120,000 public chains, plus five with anomalous nucleotide sharing. TCRdb took this table from immuneACCESS and kept in-frame rearrangements with V and J called. Such tables lack part of the clones; where checked against another copy, unresolved V genes explain under half of the gap, and the rest is unexplained. Clone size and the V and J calls come from that table; the DNA yielded D and trimming. In all, the sample holds 150,000 to 200,000 clones, and about four fifths of those were seen once. The ten top clones hold 2% to 2.5% of the sample.

The cohort comprised approximately 700 healthy bone marrow donors. At the time of sampling, all cohort members were nominally healthy, though unrecorded immune exposures were likely present. The donor tested CMV seronegative, placing the donor among the 300 to 400 seronegative members of the cohort. Every donor gave a peripheral blood sample, and the peripheral blood mononuclear cells from that sample were used for TCR beta sequencing. The Qiagen DNeasy Blood Extraction Kit was used to extract genomic DNA from the blood cell samples. The chain was built from TRBV5-1 and TRBJ2-3; TRBD1 is a weak D gene call, 5 bases matching. This sequence originates from a woman in her forties or fifties in good health and CMV-seronegative. The specimen sequenced was PBMCs. The CDR3: CASRPPTGSTDTQYF. The DNA sequence follows: TGCGCCAGCAGACCCCCTACAGGTAGCACAGATACGCAGTATTTT.